These T cell receptor beta chains were read from a single sample in a study of T-cell memory formation after mild COVID-19. TCRdb recomputed calls from the 5' RACE reads with MiXCR, one row per CDR3 protein. The profile shows hundreds of thousands of distinct CDR3 sequences, roughly 8% of them singletons. Sequencing input: PBMCs or a T cell subset sorted from them (not recorded which). The origin of the receptors is a man aged 18 to 30 who had mild COVID-19 (a few samples of this study predate the infection). Cell type and time point are not known. Both conserved end residues are part of each CDR3. The D gene is left open where the match is weak. Not all rows give a size; the values are once, few, many and, for expanded clones, a class.

j_gene: TRBJ2-3
abundance: few
v_gene: TRBV24-1
d_gene: NA
CDR3nt: TGTGCCACCAGTGATTCTCAGGGGAGAGGAGATACGCAGTATTTT
CDR3aa: CATSDSQGRGDTQYF

j_gene: TRBJ1-1
abundance: NA
v_gene: TRBV5-1
d_gene: TRBD1
CDR3nt: TGCGCCAGCAGCTTTTCCTCCGGGACAGACACCCTTGAAGCTTTCTTT
CDR3aa: CASSFSSGTDTLEAFF

j_gene: TRBJ2-5
abundance: NA
v_gene: TRBV2
d_gene: NA
CDR3nt: TGTGCCAGCTCAAGGACAACCTCCGGGGAGACCCAGTACTTC
CDR3aa: CASSRTTSGETQYF

j_gene: TRBJ2-3
abundance: few
v_gene: TRBV7-2
d_gene: TRBD2
CDR3nt: TGTGCCAGCAGCTCAGGACTAGCGCTTAGAACGCAGTATTTT
CDR3aa: CASSSGLALRTQYF

j_gene: TRBJ2-7
abundance: few
v_gene: TRBV3-1
d_gene: TRBD1
CDR3nt: TGTGCCAGCAGGGGGACAGGGGTATGGGACGAGCAGTACTTC
CDR3aa: CASRGTGVWDEQYF

j_gene: TRBJ2-5
abundance: few
v_gene: TRBV19
d_gene: NA
CDR3nt: TGTGCCAGTACGCGGGAGACCCAGTACTTC
CDR3aa: CASTRETQYF

j_gene: TRBJ2-3
abundance: few
v_gene: TRBV20-1
d_gene: NA
CDR3nt: TGCAGTGCTAGGGCCCGGACCTCTAGCACAGATACGCAGTATTTT
CDR3aa: CSARARTSSTDTQYF

j_gene: TRBJ2-3
abundance: few
v_gene: TRBV29-1
d_gene: NA
CDR3nt: TGCAGCCCGGGAATGGGCGATACGCAGTATTTT
CDR3aa: CSPGMGDTQYF

j_gene: TRBJ2-7
abundance: few
v_gene: TRBV5-1
d_gene: TRBD2
CDR3nt: TGCGCCAGCAGCTTATACCGGACTAGCGGGGACGAGCAGTACTTC
CDR3aa: CASSLYRTSGDEQYF

j_gene: TRBJ1-1
abundance: NA
v_gene: TRBV20-1
d_gene: NA
CDR3nt: TGCAGTGCTAGTGACCGGTCCCTCCTCAACACTGAAGCTTTCTTT
CDR3aa: CSASDRSLLNTEAFF

j_gene: TRBJ1-1
abundance: few
v_gene: TRBV5-1
d_gene: NA
CDR3nt: TGCGCCAGCAGCTTGTTCAACATTATGAACACTGAAGCTTTCTTT
CDR3aa: CASSLFNIMNTEAFF

j_gene: TRBJ2-3
abundance: NA
v_gene: TRBV5-6
d_gene: NA
CDR3nt: TGTGCCAGCAGCTTGGAGCCGTCAGATACGCAGTATTTT
CDR3aa: CASSLEPSDTQYF

j_gene: TRBJ1-3
abundance: NA
v_gene: TRBV20-1
d_gene: NA
CDR3nt: TGCAGTGCTAGATCGTCTGGAAACACCATATATTTT
CDR3aa: CSARSSGNTIYF

j_gene: TRBJ2-5
abundance: NA
v_gene: TRBV6-2/TRBV6-3
d_gene: NA
CDR3nt: TGTGCCAGCAGTTATGCCGGGGAGACCCAGTACTTC
CDR3aa: CASSYAGETQYF

j_gene: TRBJ2-2
abundance: NA
v_gene: TRBV9
d_gene: NA
CDR3nt: TGTGCCAGCAGCGCTTACGGGGGCCCGAACACCGGGGAGCTGTTTTTT
CDR3aa: CASSAYGGPNTGELFF

j_gene: TRBJ2-5
abundance: NA
v_gene: TRBV20-1
d_gene: NA
CDR3nt: TGCAGTGCTAGGTTAGGAGGCGAGGAGACCCAGTACTTC
CDR3aa: CSARLGGEETQYF

j_gene: TRBJ2-1
abundance: many
v_gene: TRBV20-1
d_gene: NA
CDR3nt: TGCAGTGCTTATCCTCCGGGACGCTCCTACAATGAGCAGTTCTTC
CDR3aa: CSAYPPGRSYNEQFF

j_gene: TRBJ1-4
abundance: few
v_gene: TRBV5-4
d_gene: NA
CDR3nt: TGTGCCAGCAGCCTCGACAGCAACGATGAAAAACTGTTTTTT
CDR3aa: CASSLDSNDEKLFF

j_gene: TRBJ1-5
abundance: NA
v_gene: TRBV6-5
d_gene: NA
CDR3nt: TGTGCCAGGAGTACCCGATCCAATCAGCCCCAGCATTTT
CDR3aa: CARSTRSNQPQHF

j_gene: TRBJ1-1
abundance: NA
v_gene: TRBV20-1
d_gene: NA
CDR3nt: TGCAGCGTCCAAGCACGGACTGAAGCTTTCTTT
CDR3aa: CSVQARTEAFF

j_gene: TRBJ2-3
abundance: few
v_gene: TRBV7-9
d_gene: NA
CDR3nt: TGTGCCAGCAGCTCAACGGTACCCACAGATACGCAGTATTTT
CDR3aa: CASSSTVPTDTQYF

j_gene: TRBJ2-3
abundance: NA
v_gene: TRBV7-7
d_gene: NA
CDR3nt: TGTGCTAGCAGCTTAGTCGCCGGGAATCCAGATACGCAGTATTTT
CDR3aa: CASSLVAGNPDTQYF

j_gene: TRBJ2-7
abundance: few
v_gene: TRBV10-3
d_gene: NA
CDR3nt: TGTGCCATCAGTGAGAAGGTGGTCATTTCCTACGAGCAGTACTTC
CDR3aa: CAISEKVVISYEQYF

j_gene: TRBJ2-1
abundance: many
v_gene: TRBV13
d_gene: NA
CDR3nt: TGTGCCAGCTTCCTCGGAGCGTCCGAGCAGTTCTTC
CDR3aa: CASFLGASEQFF

j_gene: TRBJ2-2
abundance: NA
v_gene: TRBV5-1
d_gene: TRBD1
CDR3nt: TGCGCCAGCAGCGCCGACAGGGGGAGCACCGGGGAGCTGTTTTTT
CDR3aa: CASSADRGSTGELFF

j_gene: TRBJ1-3
abundance: NA
v_gene: TRBV5-1
d_gene: NA
CDR3nt: TGCGCCAGCAGCTTGGAGAACAGGGTTTCGGACACCATATATTTT
CDR3aa: CASSLENRVSDTIYF

j_gene: TRBJ2-1
abundance: few
v_gene: TRBV5-1
d_gene: NA
CDR3nt: TGCGCCAGCAGCCCCTTGTCTACCTACAATGAGCAGTTCTTC
CDR3aa: CASSPLSTYNEQFF

j_gene: TRBJ2-3
abundance: many
v_gene: TRBV12-3/TRBV12-4
d_gene: TRBD2
CDR3nt: TGTGCCAGCAGCTCCCCCATAGCGGGGGACACAGATACGCAGTATTTT
CDR3aa: CASSSPIAGDTDTQYF

j_gene: TRBJ2-7
abundance: NA
v_gene: TRBV5-1
d_gene: TRBD2
CDR3nt: TGCGCCAGCAGCCTACCAGCGGGGGACGCCTACGAGCAGTACTTC
CDR3aa: CASSLPAGDAYEQYF

j_gene: TRBJ2-3
abundance: NA
v_gene: TRBV6-2/TRBV6-3
d_gene: TRBD2
CDR3nt: TGTGCCAGCAGTCCTGCGGGGGACTACACAGATACGCAGTATTTT
CDR3aa: CASSPAGDYTDTQYF

j_gene: TRBJ1-1
abundance: NA
v_gene: TRBV7-8
d_gene: NA
CDR3nt: TGTGCCAGCAGCAACTGGGGTCGCGCTGAAGCTTTCTTT
CDR3aa: CASSNWGRAEAFF

j_gene: TRBJ2-3
abundance: few
v_gene: TRBV5-1
d_gene: NA
CDR3nt: TGCGCCAGCAGCTTTTCTCCAGGCACAGATACGCAGTATTTT
CDR3aa: CASSFSPGTDTQYF

j_gene: TRBJ1-3
abundance: few
v_gene: TRBV3-1
d_gene: NA
CDR3nt: TGTGCCAGCGGGGGGGCATCTGGAAACACCATATATTTT
CDR3aa: CASGGASGNTIYF

j_gene: TRBJ1-3
abundance: NA
v_gene: TRBV4-3
d_gene: NA
CDR3nt: TGCGCCAGCAGCCAAGATAGGACTGGAAACACCATATATTTT
CDR3aa: CASSQDRTGNTIYF

j_gene: TRBJ1-1
abundance: few
v_gene: TRBV7-2
d_gene: NA
CDR3nt: TGTGCCAGCGGAAAACGACCCGGAGGCGCTGAAGCTTTCTTT
CDR3aa: CASGKRPGGAEAFF

j_gene: TRBJ2-7
abundance: NA
v_gene: TRBV19
d_gene: NA
CDR3nt: TGTGCCAGTAGTATTCGGGACGGCTCCTACGAGCAGTACTTC
CDR3aa: CASSIRDGSYEQYF

j_gene: TRBJ2-3
abundance: many
v_gene: TRBV5-1
d_gene: NA
CDR3nt: TGCGCCAGCAGCTTGGATACAGCCACAGATACGCAGTATTTT
CDR3aa: CASSLDTATDTQYF

j_gene: TRBJ2-4
abundance: many
v_gene: TRBV12-5
d_gene: NA
CDR3nt: TGTGCTAGTGCCCGACAGGCGCTAGCCAAAAACATTCAGTACTTC
CDR3aa: CASARQALAKNIQYF

j_gene: TRBJ2-5
abundance: many
v_gene: TRBV4-1
d_gene: NA
CDR3nt: TGCGCCAGCAGCCAAGTCGCAGGGGTGGAGACCCAGTACTTC
CDR3aa: CASSQVAGVETQYF

j_gene: TRBJ2-3
abundance: few
v_gene: TRBV7-9
d_gene: NA
CDR3nt: TGTGCCAGCAGCTCCTACGAGGAGGGGTCAGATACGCAGTATTTT
CDR3aa: CASSSYEEGSDTQYF

j_gene: TRBJ2-3
abundance: many
v_gene: TRBV12-3/TRBV12-4
d_gene: NA
CDR3nt: TGTGCCAGCAGTTTAGCAGGATTCACAGATACGCAGTATTTT
CDR3aa: CASSLAGFTDTQYF